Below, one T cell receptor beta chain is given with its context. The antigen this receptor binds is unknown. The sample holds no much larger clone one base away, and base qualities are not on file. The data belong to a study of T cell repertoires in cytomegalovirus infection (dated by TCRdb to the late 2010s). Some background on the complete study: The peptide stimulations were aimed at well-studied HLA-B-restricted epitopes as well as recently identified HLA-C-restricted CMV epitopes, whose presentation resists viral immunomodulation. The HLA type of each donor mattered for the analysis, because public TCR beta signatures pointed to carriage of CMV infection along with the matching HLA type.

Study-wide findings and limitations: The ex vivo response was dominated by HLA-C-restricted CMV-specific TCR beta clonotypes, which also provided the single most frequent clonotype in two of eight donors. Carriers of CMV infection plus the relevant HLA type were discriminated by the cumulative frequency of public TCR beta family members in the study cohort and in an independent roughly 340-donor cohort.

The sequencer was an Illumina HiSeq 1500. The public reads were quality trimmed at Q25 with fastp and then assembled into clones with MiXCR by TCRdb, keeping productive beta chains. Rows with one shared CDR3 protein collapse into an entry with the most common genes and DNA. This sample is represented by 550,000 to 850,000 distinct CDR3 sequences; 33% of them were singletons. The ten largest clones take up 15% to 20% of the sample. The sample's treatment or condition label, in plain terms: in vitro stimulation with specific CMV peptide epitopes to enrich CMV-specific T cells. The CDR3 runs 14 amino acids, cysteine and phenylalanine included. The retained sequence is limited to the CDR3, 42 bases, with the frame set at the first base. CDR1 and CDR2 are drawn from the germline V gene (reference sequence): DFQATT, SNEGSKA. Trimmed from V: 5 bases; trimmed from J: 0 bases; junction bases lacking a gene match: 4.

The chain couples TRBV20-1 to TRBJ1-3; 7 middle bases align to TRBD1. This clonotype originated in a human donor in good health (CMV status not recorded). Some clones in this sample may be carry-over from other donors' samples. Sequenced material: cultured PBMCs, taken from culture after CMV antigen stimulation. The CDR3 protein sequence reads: CSASRTGSGNTIYF. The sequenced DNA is TGCAGTGCTTCTAGGACAGGCTCTGGAAACACCATATATTTT.